Given below is one T cell receptor beta chain in context. The CDR3 sequence is 14 residues long. V shed 5 bases and J shed 5 bases, with 14 bases lying between them. Looked up from germline, CDR1 is SGHTA and CDR2 is FQGTGA. These data belong to a study of neoadjuvant anti-PD-1 for oral cavity cancer. Across the whole study: Nivolumab at 3 mg/kg was mostly given biweekly, three to four doses, pre-surgery.

TCRdb's table, derived via immunoSEQ multiplex PCR, lists solely in-frame clones and lacks some. The sample lists tens of thousands of clones, about 90% occurring once. Time point defined: after neoadjuvant nivolumab, at surgical resection. Stage II-IVA oral cavity squamous cell carcinoma was new and untreated by systemic or radiation therapy. PBMCs were not maintained or expanded in culture before analysis. This specimen consisted of PBMCs, obtained after nivolumab (anti-PD-1) treatment. The sequence was obtained from a person between 40 and 85 years old with oral cavity squamous cell carcinoma. The chain has TRBV7-3 and TRBJ2-3; the D gene is possibly TRBD1 (5 bases). CDR3 residues: CASSPASGKDTQYF. CDR3 in DNA: TGTGCCAGCAGCCCAGCCTCAGGGAAAGATACGCAGTATTTT.